This T cell receptor (beta chain) was profiled in a study of neurological immune-mediated disorders. Study outcomes and limitations: Multiple sclerosis was found to have the least TCR clonal expansion, below healthy controls, and HTLV-1-associated myelopathy the most.

By 5'RACE with 10-nucleotide random UMIs, the cDNA was made. One entry per CDR3 protein results from TCRdb running MiXCR on the 5' RACE reads. The table lists more than 40,000 distinct CDR3 sequences, 2.5% to 3.5% of them singletons. Germline V lookup: CDR1 WSHSY, CDR2 SAAADI. CDR3 length: 14 amino acids. Trimming removed 0 bases from V and 5 bases from J, with 10 bases in between. This clonotype was counted many times. Its antigen is not known. The chain employs TRBV10-2 and TRBJ2-5, with D perhaps matching TRBD1 or TRBD2 (5 bases each). The sequence was obtained from a woman in her forties or fifties with multiple sclerosis. Sequencing was carried out using PBMCs. The CDR3 nucleotides read TGCGCCAGCAGTGAGTCGGGGGTGCAGGAGACCCAGTACTTC. It specifies CASSESGVQETQYF.